These 9 T cell receptor beta chains share one sample of origin, sequenced in a study of blood T cell repertoires in COVID-19. The method was immunoSEQ multiplex PCR; TCRdb's version includes in-frame clones alone and lacks a portion of them. The sample holds approximately 120,000 clones; about four fifths are singletons and the top ten take approximately 10%. Sequencing used peripheral blood. Every receptor here comes from a man in his 60s with acute or convalescent COVID-19.

The chain uses TRBV19 and TRBJ1-6, with D perhaps matching TRBD1 (6 bases). V lost 5 bases, J lost 8 bases, and 13 bases lay in between. The CDR3 has 14 amino acids. CDR1 and CDR2 (germline): LNHDA, SQIVND (reference sequence). The CDR3 DNA reads TGTGCCAGTAGTTACAGGGTTCGTGATTCACCCCTCCACTTT. Its translation: CASSYRVRDSPLHF.

The rearrangement uses TRBV5-1 and TRBJ2-3; no clear D. Looked up from germline, CDR1 is SGHRS and CDR2 is YFSETQ. V was shortened by 0 bases and J by 0 bases, with 8 bases between the two germline ends. The CDR3 length is 15 residues. CDR3 sequence reads: CASSLDRSSTDTQYF. DNA of the CDR3: TGCGCCAGCAGCTTGGACAGATCTAGCACAGATACGCAGTATTTT.

The count of this clone is one. The chain's CDR3 is CASSHPPAGEETQYF. CDR3 sequence (DNA): TGCGCCAGCAGCCATCCCCCAGCGGGAGAAGAGACCCAGTACTTC. The chain recombines TRBV4-1 with TRBJ2-5; 8 nucleotides agree with TRBD2. Trimming cost V 3 bases and J 3 bases; bases outside gene matches: 6. CDR1 MGHRA and CDR2 YSYEKL come from the germline V gene. This CDR3 contains 15 residues.

The V call is TRBV29-1, the J call TRBJ1-2; 8 bases align to TRBD1. The V gene's germline CDR1 is SQVTM and CDR2 ANQGSEA. The CDR3 is 13 amino acids. V lost 8 bases to trimming and J lost 5 bases; unmatched junction nucleotides: 10. The DNA for the CDR3 is TGCAGCATAACGACAGGGGCGCGGTATGGCTACACCTTC. Amino acids: CSITTGARYGYTF.

The gene calls are TRBV3-1 (or the pseudogene TRBV3-2) and TRBJ2-7, with a weak D call TRBD2 (5 bases). CDR3 length: 14 amino acids. In germline, CDR1 is LGHDT, CDR2 YNNKEL (reference sequence). The V end was cut by 6 bases, the J end by 1 base, with 13 bases between. The CDR3 DNA is TGTGCCAGCAGGGACTCCGGGGTTTCCTACGAGCAGTACTTC. Protein: CASRDSGVSYEQYF.

The chain recombines TRBV5-1 with TRBJ2-7; 9 nucleotides match TRBD1. Losses at the gene ends were 4 bases for V and 2 bases for J; bases not matched to a gene: 4. CDR3 length: 14 residues. Germline values: CDR1 SGHRS, CDR2 YFSETQ. Here the CDR3 DNA reads TGCGCCAGCAGCCCACAGGGGGCCACCTACGAGCAGTACTTC. Its protein product is CASSPQGATYEQYF.

This clone was observed a single time. This chain connects TRBV11-2 to TRBJ2-5; TRBD1 matches 10 bases. This CDR3 region has 17 residues. CDR1 is SGHAT and CDR2 is FQNNGV in the germline V gene. The J segment lost 5 bases and the V segment lost 5 bases, leaving 14 bases of the junction unmatched. CDR3 in amino acids: CASSTWTGGVPRETQYF. CDR3 sequence (DNA): TGTGCCAGCAGCACCTGGACAGGGGGTGTCCCAAGGGAGACCCAGTACTTC.

This clone was recorded only once. The V and J genes are TRBV15 and TRBJ2-3; 8 positions agree with TRBD1. The CDR3 has 17 residues. Germline lookup yields CDR1 LNHNV and CDR2 YYDKDF (reference sequence). J lost 5 bases, V lost 3 bases, and 13 bases had no gene match. CDR3 amino acids: CATSRPGTGLGGDTQYF. DNA for the CDR3: TGTGCCACCAGCAGGCCCGGGACAGGCCTCGGGGGAGATACGCAGTATTTT. Variable domain in full (rest from reference TRBV15 and TRBJ2-3): DAMVIQNPRYQVTQFGKPVTLSCSQTLNHNVMYWYQQKSSQAPKLLFHYYDKDFNNEADTPDNFQSRRPNTSFCFLDIRSPGLGDTAMYLCATSRPGTGLGGDTQYFGPGTRLTVL.

This clone was found once. V and J are TRBV11-3 and TRBJ2-3; possible D gene TRBD2, 6 bases. Germline CDR1 reads SGHNT; CDR2 reads YENEEA. Trimming took 3 bases from V and 3 from J, leaving 7 bases between them. The CDR3 has 13 amino acids. The chain's CDR3 is CASSLRGTDTQYF. CDR3 DNA: TGTGCCAGCAGCTTGCGGGGTACAGATACGCAGTATTTT.